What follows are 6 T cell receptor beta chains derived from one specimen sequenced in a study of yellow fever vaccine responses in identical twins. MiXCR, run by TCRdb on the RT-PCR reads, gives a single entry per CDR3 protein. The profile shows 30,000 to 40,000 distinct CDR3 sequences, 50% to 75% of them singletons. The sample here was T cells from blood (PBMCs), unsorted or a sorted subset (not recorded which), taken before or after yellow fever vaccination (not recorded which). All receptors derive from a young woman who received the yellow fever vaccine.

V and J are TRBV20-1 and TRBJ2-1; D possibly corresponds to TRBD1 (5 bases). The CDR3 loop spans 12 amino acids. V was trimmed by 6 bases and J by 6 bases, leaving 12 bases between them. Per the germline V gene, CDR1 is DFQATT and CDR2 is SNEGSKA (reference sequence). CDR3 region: CSASFQGNEQFF. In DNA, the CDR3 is TGCAGTGCCAGTTTTCAGGGCAATGAGCAGTTCTTC.

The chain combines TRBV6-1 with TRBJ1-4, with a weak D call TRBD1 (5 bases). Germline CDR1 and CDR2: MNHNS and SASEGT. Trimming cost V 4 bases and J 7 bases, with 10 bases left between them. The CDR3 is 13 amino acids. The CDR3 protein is CASSAGVREKLFF. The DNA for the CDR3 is TGTGCCAGCAGTGCGGGGGTTCGTGAAAAACTGTTTTTT.

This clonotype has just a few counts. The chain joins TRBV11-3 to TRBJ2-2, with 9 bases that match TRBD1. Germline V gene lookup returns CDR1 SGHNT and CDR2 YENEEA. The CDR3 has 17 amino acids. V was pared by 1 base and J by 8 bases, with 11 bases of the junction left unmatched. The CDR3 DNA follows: TGTGCCAGCAGCTTAGGGCCGCCGGGACAGGGAAATGGGGAGCTGTTTTTT. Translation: CASSLGPPGQGNGELFF.

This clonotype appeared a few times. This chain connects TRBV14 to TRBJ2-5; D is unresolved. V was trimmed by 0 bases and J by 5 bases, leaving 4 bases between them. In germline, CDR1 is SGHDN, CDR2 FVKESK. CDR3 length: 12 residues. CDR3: CASSQEWETQYF. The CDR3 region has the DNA TGTGCCAGCAGCCAAGAGTGGGAGACCCAGTACTTC. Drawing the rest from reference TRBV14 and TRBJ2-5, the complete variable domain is EAGVTQFPSHSVIEKGQTVTLRCDPISGHDNLYWYRRVMGKEIKFLLHFVKESKQDESGMPNNRFLAERTGGTYSTLKVQPAELEDSGVYFCASSQEWETQYFGPGTRLLVL.

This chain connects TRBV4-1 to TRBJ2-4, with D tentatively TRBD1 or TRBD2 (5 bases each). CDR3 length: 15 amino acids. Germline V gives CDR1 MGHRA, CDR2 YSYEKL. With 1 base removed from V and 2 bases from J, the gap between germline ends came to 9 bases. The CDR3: CASSQVGGTKNIQYF. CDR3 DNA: TGCGCCAGCAGCCAAGTTGGGGGTACCAAAAACATTCAGTACTTC.

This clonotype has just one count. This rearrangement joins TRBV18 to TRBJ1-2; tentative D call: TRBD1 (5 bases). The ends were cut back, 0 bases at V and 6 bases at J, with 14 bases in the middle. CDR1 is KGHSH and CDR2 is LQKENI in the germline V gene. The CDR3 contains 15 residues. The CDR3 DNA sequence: TGTGCCAGCTCACCACCGACCAGGCAGGGTGATGGCTACACCTTC. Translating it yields CASSPPTRQGDGYTF.